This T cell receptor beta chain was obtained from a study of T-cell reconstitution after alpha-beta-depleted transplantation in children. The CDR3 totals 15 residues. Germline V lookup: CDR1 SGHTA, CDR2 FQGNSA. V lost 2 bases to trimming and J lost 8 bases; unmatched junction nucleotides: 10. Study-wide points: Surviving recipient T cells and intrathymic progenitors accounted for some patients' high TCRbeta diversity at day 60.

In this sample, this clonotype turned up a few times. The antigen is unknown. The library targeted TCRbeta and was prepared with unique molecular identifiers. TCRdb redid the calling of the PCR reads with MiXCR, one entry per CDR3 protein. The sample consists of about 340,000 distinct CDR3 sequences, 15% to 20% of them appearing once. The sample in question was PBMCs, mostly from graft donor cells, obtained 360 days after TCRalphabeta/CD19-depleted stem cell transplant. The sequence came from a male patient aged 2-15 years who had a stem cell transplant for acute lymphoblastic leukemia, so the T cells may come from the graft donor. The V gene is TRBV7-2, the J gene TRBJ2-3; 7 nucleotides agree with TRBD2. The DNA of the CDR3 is TGTGCCAGCAGCTTAATCCAGGCCCGGACTAGTACGCAGTATTTT. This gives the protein CASSLIQARTSTQYF.